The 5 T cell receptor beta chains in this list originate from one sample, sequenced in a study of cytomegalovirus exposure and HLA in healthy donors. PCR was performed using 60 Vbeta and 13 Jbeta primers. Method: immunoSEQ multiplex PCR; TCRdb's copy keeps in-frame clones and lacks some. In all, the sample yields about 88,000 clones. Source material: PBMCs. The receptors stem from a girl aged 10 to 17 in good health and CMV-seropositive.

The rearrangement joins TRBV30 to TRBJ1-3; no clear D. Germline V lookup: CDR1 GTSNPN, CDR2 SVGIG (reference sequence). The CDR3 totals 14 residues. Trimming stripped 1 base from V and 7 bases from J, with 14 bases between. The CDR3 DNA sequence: TGTGCCTGGAGTGCCGGGAATAACCACAACACCATATATTTT. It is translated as CAWSAGNNHNTIYF.

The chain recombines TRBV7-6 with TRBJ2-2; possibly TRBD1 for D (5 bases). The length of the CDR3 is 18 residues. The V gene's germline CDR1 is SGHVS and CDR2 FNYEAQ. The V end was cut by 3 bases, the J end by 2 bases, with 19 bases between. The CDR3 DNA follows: TGTGCCAGCAGCTTGGTCCTGGCTGGACAACTAAACACCGGGGAGCTGTTTTTT. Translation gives CASSLVLAGQLNTGELFF.

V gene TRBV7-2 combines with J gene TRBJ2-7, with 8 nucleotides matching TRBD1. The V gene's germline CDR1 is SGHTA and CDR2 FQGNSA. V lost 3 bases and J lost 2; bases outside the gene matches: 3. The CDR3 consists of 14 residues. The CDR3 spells CASSFGQGPYEQYF. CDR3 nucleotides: TGTGCCAGCAGCTTCGGACAGGGACCCTACGAGCAGTACTTC.

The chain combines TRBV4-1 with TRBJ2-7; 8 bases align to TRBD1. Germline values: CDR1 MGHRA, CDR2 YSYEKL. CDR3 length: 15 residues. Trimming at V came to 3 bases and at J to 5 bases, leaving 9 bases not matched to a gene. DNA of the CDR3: TGCGCCAGCAGCCACGCGGACAGGGACGGTCACGAGCAGTACTTC. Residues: CASSHADRDGHEQYF.

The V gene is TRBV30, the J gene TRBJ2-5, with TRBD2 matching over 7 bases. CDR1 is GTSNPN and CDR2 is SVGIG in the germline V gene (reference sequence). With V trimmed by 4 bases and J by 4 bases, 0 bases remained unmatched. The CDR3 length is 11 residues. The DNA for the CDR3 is TGTGCCTGGACGGGGGGAGAGACCCAGTACTTC. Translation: CAWTGGETQYF.